The next 14 T cell receptor beta chains were all read from a single sample in a study of blood T cell repertoires in COVID-19. Some clones are missing from TCRdb's copy, which holds only in-frame ones; the method was immunoSEQ multiplex PCR. The sample lists about 89,000 clones, about 80% occurring once. Sample: peripheral blood. The receptor source for this set is a woman over 75 with acute or convalescent COVID-19.

This clone is a singleton in its sample. CDR3 sequence: CASSESRGNTIYF. The CDR3 region has the DNA TGCGCCAGCAGTGAGTCGAGGGGAAACACCATATATTTT. The gene calls are TRBV10-1 and TRBJ1-3, with D hard to call. Per germline, CDR1 WNHNN and CDR2 SYGVQD (reference sequence). Trimming left V 0 bases short and J 4 bases short, with 4 bases between. This CDR3 spans 13 amino acids.

The chain combines TRBV5-4 with TRBJ2-1, with 11 bases identical to TRBD2. Germline CDR1 reads SGHNT; CDR2 reads YYREEE (reference sequence). The CDR3 consists of 16 residues. V lost 4 bases to trimming and J lost 7 bases; unmatched junction nucleotides: 10. CDR3 sequence (DNA): TGTGCCAGCAGCCCGGAGGGGACTAGCGGAGCTAATGAGCAGTTCTTC. This sequence encodes CASSPEGTSGANEQFF.

The chain links TRBV20-1 to TRBJ1-5, with 7 bases aligning to TRBD1. Germline values: CDR1 DFQATT, CDR2 SNEGSKA (reference sequence). This CDR3 is 15 amino acids long. V was clipped by 3 bases and J by 2 bases; unmatched bases: 7. CDR3 coding DNA: TGCAGTGCTAGTCCAAGAACAGGGGGCAATCAGCCCCAGCATTTT. This sequence encodes CSASPRTGGNQPQHF.

As DNA, the CDR3 is TGTGCCAGCAGTTACGCCAGGAGGGCTTTCTTT. Its translation is CASSYARRAFF. The chain recombines TRBV6-5 with TRBJ1-1; D call uncertain. The length of the CDR3 is 11 residues. Trimming stripped 2 bases from V and 11 bases from J, with 9 bases between. Germline-derived CDR1 and CDR2 are MNHEY and SVGAGI.

V and J are TRBV4-1 and TRBJ2-7; maybe TRBD1 (6 bases). The CDR3 consists of 16 residues. CDR1 and CDR2 (germline): MGHRA, YSYEKL. V was pared by 0 bases and J by 0 bases, with 12 bases between. CDR3: CASSQDPDRNSYEQYF. DNA of the CDR3: TGCGCCAGCAGCCAAGATCCCGACAGGAACTCCTACGAGCAGTACTTC.

This chain uses TRBV7-3 with TRBJ1-1; D remains ambiguous. This CDR3 is built from 13 residues. The ends were cut back, 2 bases at V and 3 bases at J, with 7 bases in the middle. CDR1 is SGHTA and CDR2 is FQGTGA in the germline V gene. Here the CDR3 reads CASSLYRDTEAFF. The CDR3, as DNA: TGTGCCAGCAGCTTATACCGGGACACTGAAGCTTTCTTT.

The chain carries TRBV5-1 and TRBJ2-5, with 8 bases lining up with TRBD2. Germline assignment: CDR1 SGHRS and CDR2 YFSETQ. V lost 2 bases and J lost 1; bases outside the gene matches: 7. The CDR3 is 16 amino acids. The chain's CDR3 is CASSLSGSALQETQYF. The DNA for the CDR3 is TGCGCCAGCAGCTTAAGCGGGAGTGCGCTCCAAGAGACCCAGTACTTC. The variable domain in full, completed from reference TRBV5-1 and TRBJ2-5, reads KAGVTQTPRYLIKTRGQQVTLSCSPISGHRSVSWYQQTPGQGLQFLFEYFSETQRNKGNFPGRFSGRQFSNSRSEMNVSTLELGDSALYLCASSLSGSALQETQYFGPGTRLLVL.

The chain uses TRBV9 and TRBJ2-2; 7 nucleotides align to TRBD2. The junction had 13 bases not matched to a gene; V was cut back by 6 bases and J by 5 bases. Per germline, CDR1 SGDLS and CDR2 YYNGEE. This CDR3 is built from 16 residues. The CDR3 DNA reads as TGTGCCAGCAACCTTCGAGGCGGGAGTGGAACCGGGGAGCTGTTTTTT. As protein: CASNLRGGSGTGELFF.

This chain's CDR3 is CASSFLAGAGTGELFF. CDR3 nucleotide sequence: TGCGCCAGCAGCTTCCTAGCGGGGGCGGGCACCGGGGAGCTGTTTTTT. The chain recombines TRBV5-1 with TRBJ2-2; 10 nucleotides line up with TRBD2. Per the germline V gene, CDR1 is SGHRS and CDR2 is YFSETQ. CDR3 length: 16 residues. Trimming at V came to 2 bases and at J to 4 bases, leaving 5 bases not matched to a gene.

The CDR3 reads CASSLVADNYEQYF. DNA of the CDR3: TGTGCCAGCAGCTTAGTGGCTGACAACTACGAGCAGTACTTC. The rearrangement uses TRBV7-9 and TRBJ2-7; D ambiguous. This CDR3 has 14 amino acids. CDR1 is SEHNR, CDR2 FQNEAQ, per germline (reference sequence). V was shortened by 1 base and J by 3 bases, with 10 bases between the two germline ends.

This clone occurred many times. The chain recombines TRBV15 with TRBJ2-2; D unclear. In germline, CDR1 is LNHNV, CDR2 YYDKDF (reference sequence). The CDR3 covers 15 residues. V was clipped by 1 base and J by 2 bases, with 8 bases between them. The CDR3 is CATSRAGSNTGELFF. As DNA, the CDR3 is TGTGCCACCAGCAGAGCCGGGTCAAACACCGGGGAGCTGTTTTTT.

This chain uses TRBV6-5 with TRBJ2-1; 10 bases match TRBD2. The CDR3 runs to 15 residues. CDR1 and CDR2 (germline): MNHEY, SVGAGI. V lost 6 bases, J lost 2 bases, and 4 bases stayed unmatched. CDR3 sequence reads: CASSIAGGTYNEQFF. The DNA for the CDR3 is TGTGCCAGCAGCATAGCGGGAGGTACCTACAATGAGCAGTTCTTC.

The rearrangement links TRBV7-7 to TRBJ2-3; no definite D call. The CDR3 loop spans 15 amino acids. The germline CDR1 and CDR2 sequences are SSHAT and FNYEAQ (reference sequence). V dropped 1 base and J dropped 1 base, with 9 bases sitting between them. In DNA, the CDR3 is TGTGCCAGCAGCTTAGATTTAGAGGGCACAGATACGCAGTATTTT. Translating it yields CASSLDLEGTDTQYF.

This clone has a single count. The V and J genes are TRBV19 and TRBJ1-5; TRBD1 matches 12 bases. CDR3 length: 14 residues. V trimming: 6 bases; J trimming: 6 bases; junction bases outside the gene matches: 3. Germline V gene data show CDR1 as LNHDA and CDR2 as SQIVND (reference sequence). The CDR3 reads CASRRDRGPQPQHF. As DNA, the CDR3 is TGTGCCAGTAGACGGGACAGGGGGCCTCAGCCCCAGCATTTT.